A single sample gave rise to the 16 T cell receptor beta chains below, sequenced in a study of spatial heterogeneity in lung cancer. Time point defined: sample taken at primary tumor resection. Whole RNA, which was extracted from tumor, nontumor lung tissue or frozen PBMC, was sequenced without any cell sorting. TCRdb reanalysed the 5' RACE reads using MiXCR and keeps one entry per CDR3 protein. The sample consists of approximately 12,000 distinct CDR3 sequences, around an eighth of them appearing once. This specimen consisted of PBMCs, obtained at surgery. The receptors here all came from a female donor with early-stage non-small cell lung cancer.

Ten or more counts support this clonotype. V and J are TRBV7-2 and TRBJ2-2, with D uncertain. V was trimmed by 2 bases and J by 8 bases, leaving 6 bases between them. CDR3 length equals 12 residues. Germline CDR1 reads SGHTA; CDR2 reads FQGNSA. This CDR3 is CASSLRPGELFF. The CDR3 DNA follows: TGTGCCAGCAGCTTACGCCCGGGGGAGCTGTTTTTT.

This clonotype was observed many times. V gene TRBV6-2 or TRBV6-3 combines with J gene TRBJ1-5, with D uncertain. Trimming shortened V by 2 bases and J by 0 bases, and 8 bases separated the two germline ends. Germline loops: CDR1 MNHEY, CDR2 SVGEGT. The CDR3 extends over 15 amino acids. The CDR3 loop reads CASSYDLFSNQPQHF. The DNA of the CDR3 is TGTGCCAGCAGTTACGACCTTTTTAGCAATCAGCCCCAGCATTTT.

The chain combines TRBV3-1 with TRBJ2-5; D may be TRBD1 or TRBD2 (5 bases each). Trimming pared 4 bases from V and 5 bases from J, leaving 17 bases between. The germline CDR1 and CDR2 sequences are LGHDT and YNNKEL (reference sequence). The length of the CDR3 is 15 residues. CDR3 protein: CASSLDPGRWETQYF. The CDR3 bases are TGTGCCAGCAGCCTAGATCCAGGGAGATGGGAGACCCAGTACTTC.

This clonotype was picked up many times. The V gene is TRBV5-5, the J gene TRBJ1-3; a possible D gene is TRBD1 (5 bases). The germline V gene has CDR1 SGHKS and CDR2 YYEKEE (reference sequence). This CDR3 has 12 residues. V was clipped by 4 bases and J by 8 bases, with 10 bases between them. The CDR3 loop reads CASSTTRDTIYF. The CDR3 DNA sequence: TGTGCCAGCAGCACCACCAGGGACACCATATATTTT.

CDR3 sequence reads: CATSGTDTQYF. The CDR3 DNA reads as TGTGCCACCAGCGGTACAGATACGCAGTATTTT. This chain connects TRBV24-1 to TRBJ2-3, with D unresolved. The CDR3 runs to 11 residues. Germline V gene sequence: CDR1 KGHDR, CDR2 SFDVKD. The V gene lost 7 bases and the J gene lost 3 bases, with 4 bases spanning the gap.

This clonotype ranks as medium-sized. The J gene is TRBJ1-5, the V gene TRBV20-1, with a tentative D call TRBD1 (5 bases). The CDR3 length is 16 residues. Germline lookup yields CDR1 DFQATT and CDR2 SNEGSKA (reference sequence). V lost 6 bases to trimming and J lost 1 base, with 19 bases between them. The CDR3 DNA is TGCAGTGCCCAGGTTGCTGGAGGGGTCAGCAATCAGCCCCAGCATTTT. Its protein is CSAQVAGGVSNQPQHF.

This clonotype ranks as medium-sized. The rearrangement links TRBV21-1 to TRBJ2-5; TRBD1, as called in the table, went unchecked against the DNA. TRBV21-1 is a known pseudogene. The length of the CDR3 is 16 residues. The CDR3 is CASSKAAGQSQETQYF. CDR3 nucleotide sequence: TGTGCCAGCAGCAAAGCGGCGGGACAGTCCCAAGAGACCCAGTACTTC.

This clonotype was observed many times. This chain links TRBV7-2 with TRBJ1-1, with 10 bases that match TRBD1. The CDR3 runs to 14 residues. Germline values: CDR1 SGHTA, CDR2 FQGNSA. The trim removed 5 bases at V and 4 bases at J, leaving 4 bases unmatched. The DNA of the CDR3 is TGTGCCAGCAGCCGGGGACAGGGGATCACTGAAGCTTTCTTT. As protein: CASSRGQGITEAFF.

This clonotype was seen repeatedly, ten times or more. This rearrangement joins TRBV5-1 to TRBJ2-1; 14 bases fit TRBD2. CDR1 is SGHRS, CDR2 YFSETQ, per germline. CDR3 length: 15 amino acids. V lost 5 bases, J lost 5 bases, and 3 bases stayed unmatched. CDR3 nucleotides: TGCGCCAGCAGGGAGACTAGCGGGAGGGACAATGAGCAGTTCTTC. Translated: CASRETSGRDNEQFF.

The J gene is TRBJ2-1, the V gene TRBV28; TRBD2 matches 14 bases. Germline V gene sequence: CDR1 MDHEN, CDR2 SYDVKM. V lost 3 bases and J lost 6; bases outside the gene matches: 13. The CDR3 spans 19 residues. CDR3 residues: CASSFIGLAGGAGPNEQFF. The DNA for the CDR3 is TGTGCCAGCAGTTTTATCGGACTAGCGGGGGGCGCCGGGCCCAATGAGCAGTTCTTC.

This clonotype was observed at least ten times. This chain connects TRBV7-9 to TRBJ1-4; D remains unclear. The germline gives CDR1 SEHNR, CDR2 FQNEAQ (reference sequence). The V gene lost 7 bases and the J gene lost 11 bases, with 11 bases spanning the gap. This CDR3 is built from 11 residues. CDR3 in DNA: TGTGCCAGCAAAGCGCTTGGGAAACTGTTTTTT. Translation: CASKALGKLFF.

In this sample, this clonotype is medium-sized. CDR3 loop: CASSLGLWREDAYNEQFF. DNA for the CDR3: TGTGCCAGCAGCTTAGGCCTGTGGCGGGAGGATGCCTACAATGAGCAGTTCTTC. The J gene is TRBJ2-1, the V gene TRBV7-9; TRBD2 aligns across 8 bases. Trimming took 1 base from V and 2 from J; bases not matched to a gene: 10. Germline V gene sequence: CDR1 SEHNR, CDR2 FQNEAQ (reference sequence). This CDR3 contains 18 residues.

Remarks on this clonotype: A read error is possible here, since a much larger clone lies one base away. The rearrangement uses TRBV7-8 and TRBJ1-2; TRBD1 matches 7 bases. The CDR3 totals 16 residues. CDR1 SGHVS and CDR2 FQNEAQ come from the germline V gene. The CDR3 loop is CTSSNRTQGVNYGYTF. The CDR3 nucleotides are TGTACCAGCAGCAATAGAACGCAGGGGGTGAACTATGGCTACACCTTC. Based on the CDR3 plus reference TRBV7-8 and TRBJ1-2, the full variable domain is GAGVSQSPRYKVAKRGQDVALRCDPISGHVSLFWYQQALGQGPEFLTYFQNEAQLDKSGLPSDRFFAERPEGSVSTLKIQRTQQEDSAVYLCTSSNRTQGVNYGYTFGSGTRLTVV.

This clonotype is medium-sized by share. The V call is TRBV28, the J call TRBJ2-7; D is ambiguous. Germline V gene data show CDR1 as MDHEN and CDR2 as SYDVKM. Trimming left V 5 bases short and J 2 bases short, with 13 bases between. There are 14 residues in the CDR3. CDR3 residues: CASSPLQAPYEQYF. The CDR3, as DNA: TGTGCCAGCAGTCCCCTGCAGGCCCCCTACGAGCAGTACTTC. The full variable domain, completed using reference TRBV28 and TRBJ2-7, is DVKVTQSSRYLVKRTGEKVFLECVQDMDHENMFWYRQDPGLGLRLIYFSYDVKMKEKGDIPEGYSVSREKKERFSLILESASTNQTSMYLCASSPLQAPYEQYFGPGTRLTVT.

This clonotype has only a few counts. V and J are TRBV12-3 or TRBV12-4 and TRBJ2-7; the match to TRBD2 covers 8 bases. V lost 4 bases to trimming and J lost 6 bases; unmatched junction nucleotides: 14. The CDR3 consists of 16 residues. CDR3 protein: CASSSLAASGRAEQYF. The CDR3 region has the DNA TGTGCCAGCAGTTCACTAGCGGCTTCAGGGAGGGCCGAGCAGTACTTC.

This sequence joins TRBV6-1 and TRBJ2-5; maybe TRBD2 (5 bases). CDR1 and CDR2 (germline): MNHNS, SASEGT. V dropped 5 bases and J dropped 1 base, with 17 bases sitting between them. The CDR3 is 16 amino acids. The CDR3 region is CASSRGLQATQETQYF. The CDR3 bases are TGTGCCAGCAGTAGAGGGCTCCAGGCCACCCAAGAGACCCAGTACTTC.